These T cell receptor beta chains were read from a single sample in a study of breast tumors, draining lymph nodes, adjacent tissues. TCRdb reanalysed the multiplex PCR reads using MiXCR and keeps one entry per CDR3 protein. This table holds some 140,000 distinct CDR3 sequences, 21% found once. Sequenced sample: axillary lymph node tissue. These receptors were taken from a female donor with breast cancer. Some clones in this sample may be carry-over from other donors' samples. CDR3s include the opening cysteine and the closing phenylalanine or tryptophan. The D gene is left open where the match is weak. Some rows mark clone size as missing; the rest say once, few, many or name a class of expanded clone.

j_call | v_call | d_call | cdr3_length | clone_size | cdr3_nt | cdr3_aa
TRBJ2-7 | TRBV7-2 | TRBD1 | 15 | many | TGTGCCAGCAGCTCCCGACAGGGGGGAAAGAACGAGCAGTACTTC | CASSSRQGGKNEQYF
TRBJ2-1 | TRBV27 | - | 14 | - | TGTGCCAGCAGTTTACGAGTAGCCTCCAATGAGCAGTCCTTC | CASSLRVASNEQSF
TRBJ1-4 | TRBV29-1 | - | 11 | - | TGCAGCGTTTGGGGGGGGGGAAAACTGTTTTTT | CSVWGGGKLFF
TRBJ2-1 | TRBV27 | - | 14 | - | TGTGCCAGCAGTATGGGGACCTCGGGCTATGAGCAGTTCTTC | CASSMGTSGYEQFF
TRBJ2-2 | TRBV4-1 | TRBD2 | 20 | few | TGCGCCAGCAGCCAAGATCGGAGACTAGCGGGTCTCTCGAACACCGGGGAGCTGTTTTTT | CASSQDRRLAGLSNTGELFF
TRBJ1-1 | TRBV5-1 | - | 15 | - | TGCGCCAGCAGCTTTAACCCTGACAGGAACACTGAAGCTTTCTTT | CASSFNPDRNTEAFF
TRBJ2-1 | TRBV2 | - | 18 | many | TGTGCCAGCAGTTGGCGAGGGGGGGGGAGGGTACTCTACAATGAGCAGTTCTTC | CASSWRGGGRVLYNEQFF
TRBJ1-5 | TRBV6-5 | TRBD1 | 14 | many | TGTGCCAGCAGCCGACAGGGGGCGAGACAGCCCCAGCATTTT | CASSRQGARQPQHF
TRBJ2-1 | TRBV10-3 | - | 14 | many | TGTGCCATCAGTGGGCGGGGCGGGTCCTATGAGCAGTTCTTC | CAISGRGGSYEQFF
TRBJ1-6 | TRBV28 | - | 14 | many | TGTGCCAGCCTGACAGCGACCTATAATTCACCCCTCCACTTT | CASLTATYNSPLHF
TRBJ2-7 | TRBV20-1 | TRBD1 | 15 | many | TGCAGTGCTACTGACAGGGGAGTGAGCTCCTACGAGCAGTACTTC | CSATDRGVSSYEQYF
TRBJ2-5 | TRBV3-1 | - | 16 | many | TGTGCCAGCAGCCAAGTTAGCCGCCTATTCCAAGAGACCCAGTACTTC | CASSQVSRLFQETQYF
TRBJ2-7 | TRBV6-6 | - | 11 | many | TGTGCCAGCAGACAGAGCTACGAGCAGTACTTC | CASRQSYEQYF
TRBJ2-2 | TRBV7-9 | - | 17 | many | TGTGCCAGCAGCTTAGGGGCTAGACGAAGTGTCAACGGGGAGCTGTTTTTT | CASSLGARRSVNGELFF
TRBJ1-5 | TRBV19 | TRBD1 | 19 | many | TGTGCCAGTATCCCCAGAGGCGGACAGGGGGCGAGTATGGATCAGCCCCAGCATTTT | CASIPRGGQGASMDQPQHF
TRBJ2-2 | TRBV28 | - | 15 | few | TGTGCCAGCAGTTTACGAGGGGCCGCCACCGGGGAGCTGTTTTTT | CASSLRGAATGELFF
TRBJ1-3 | TRBV20-1 | - | 16 | many | TGCAGTGCTAGAGTAGGTCGGGTCCTCTCTGGAAACACCATATATTTT | CSARVGRVLSGNTIYF
TRBJ2-6 | TRBV11-2 | - | 17 | many | TGTGCCAGCAGCTTACCGGGAGATTACTCTGGGGCCAACGTCCTGACTTTC | CASSLPGDYSGANVLTF
TRBJ2-3 | TRBV29-1 | TRBD2 | 12 | many | TGCGTGACTAGCGGGAACACAGATACGCAGTATTTT | CVTSGNTDTQYF
TRBJ1-2 | TRBV28 | - | 12 | few | TGTGCCAGCAGCCGTTCTAACTATGGCTACACCTTC | CASSRSNYGYTF
TRBJ2-3 | TRBV7-9 | TRBD2 | 14 | many | TGTGCCACTCCAGTAGCGGGAGCCGCAGATACGCAGTATTTT | CATPVAGAADTQYF
TRBJ2-7 | TRBV9 | - | 16 | many | TGTGCCAGCAGCGTAGCTGAGAGAGGACCTCCCTACGAGCAGTACTTC | CASSVAERGPPYEQYF
TRBJ2-1 | TRBV4-3 | - | 13 | - | TGCGCCAGCAGCCAAGATCAGGGCAATGAGCAGTTCTTC | CASSQDQGNEQFF
TRBJ2-3 | TRBV19 | - | 16 | many | TGTGCCAGTAGTCTCGGACTCGGAGGAGGCCCAGATACGCAGTATTTT | CASSLGLGGGPDTQYF
TRBJ2-2 | TRBV5-5 | - | 14 | many | TGTGCCAGCAGCTTCTTAAGGAACACCGGGGAGCTGTTTTTT | CASSFLRNTGELFF